This record concerns one T cell receptor beta chain sequence. CDR1 is GTSNPN and CDR2 is SVGIG in the germline V gene (reference sequence). This CDR3 has 15 residues. Deletions cut 0 bases from V and 3 bases from J, with 9 bases between. Seattle participants joined during active infection and were tracked over time. The data were obtained in a study of blood T cell repertoires in COVID-19. Overall study context: Researchers got acute and convalescent COVID-19 samples from the United States, Italy and Spain. Sample material is recorded as cDNA or gDNA derived from T cells, B-cell-depleted T cells, or PBMCs.

Authors' analysis steps: Amplification with reference gene primers provided the estimates of nucleated cell counts. Generated by immunoSEQ multiplex PCR, the TCRdb table keeps only in-frame clones and is missing some. That table gives V, J and clone size, and the DNA gave D and trimming. The sample gives 200,000 to 250,000 clones, 82% of which show up once; roughly 8.2% is in the top ten. The rearrangement uses TRBV30 and TRBJ1-6; tentatively, D is TRBD1 (5 bases). This receptor was obtained from a woman of 80 years or more with COVID-19, enrolled during active disease. The sequenced material came from peripheral blood. CDR3: CAWSVMGGYNSPLHF. CDR3 DNA sequence: TGTGCCTGGAGTGTAATGGGGGGCTATAATTCACCCCTCCACTTT.